The following is a T cell receptor (beta chain) sequence with its context. Its matching antigen is unknown. The source of the sample is a study of shared clonotypes between healthy human individuals. All donors were Caucasian adults living in Nashville, Tennessee. An approximately 220 ng quantity of DNA, roughly 30,000 T cell genomes, went into the sorted-subset replicate PCRs. The method was immunoSEQ multiplex PCR; TCRdb's version includes in-frame clones alone and lacks a portion of them. This table has 2 million to 2.5 million clones, 85% to 95% appearing once. Study-wide results and limits: At large depth, rarefaction still showed sorted-subset sequencing to be incomplete. Memory subsets generally showed lower estimated richness than naive subsets.

This CDR3 is 17 amino acids long. Trimming took off 1 base at V and 4 bases at J, with 19 bases between the two ends. Germline V CDR1 and CDR2: LNHDA, SQIVND (reference sequence). The chain has TRBV19 and TRBJ1-2; weak D call: TRBD1 (5 bases). This sequence was found in a young man in good health. Some clones in this sample may be carry-over from other donors' samples. The sample comprised naive CD4+ T cells from PBMCs. Subset defined: CD45RA+ positively selected. DNA for the CDR3: TGTGCCAGTAGTATAGGGGTCCCGGGACGGTCGTTCTATGGCTACACCTTC. As protein: CASSIGVPGRSFYGYTF.